This T cell receptor beta chain comes out of a study of cytomegalovirus exposure and HLA in healthy donors. On the study more broadly: Earlier findings included nearly 120 million unique TCR beta sequences obtained from some 180 million T cells.

The donors comprised healthy bone marrow donors. The PCR had 60 Vbeta and 13 Jbeta primers. In the authors' workflow: It was a later analysis that counted 83 million or so unique TCR beta chains, of which some 9.9 million were shared. Profiled with immunoSEQ multiplex PCR; TCRdb holds only in-frame clones, not every one. For V, J and clone size, that table is used; D and trimming come from the DNA. Of about 190,000 clones listed, around 86% are singletons. Trimming took off 7 bases at V and 10 bases at J, with 8 bases between the two ends. CDR1 and CDR2 from the germline V gene are SNHLY and FYNNEI. The CDR3 sequence is 11 residues long.

The chain has TRBV2 and TRBJ1-6; D not resolved. The sample consisted of PBMCs. The clonotype originates from a young woman in good health and CMV-seronegative. The CDR3 is CASTSASPLHF. The CDR3 DNA is TGTGCCAGCACTAGTGCGTCACCCCTCCACTTT.